A single T cell receptor beta chain is shown here with its context. This receptor's antigen is unknown. Qualities for individual bases were not recorded, and no much larger clone is one base off. These data come from a study of radiation and T cells in renal cell carcinoma (dated by TCRdb to the early 2020s). About the investigation overall: TCR beta sequencing covered 55 or so samples in total, comprising some 26 tumors and about 27 peripheral blood samples. The final blood draw took place at 4 weeks after radiation, the same time as nephrectomy. Across all 55 or so samples, several million unique CDR3 nucleotide sequences, encoding 2 million to 3 million unique CDR3 amino acid sequences, were identified. Broad study findings and their caveats: The single-armed trial design could not address effects of radiation dose or scheduling on the TCR repertoire. Because pretreatment tumor biopsies were not available, the study could not determine whether clonotypes were already present within the tumor at baseline. Tracking of blood repertoire dynamics stopped at less than 5 weeks after treatment, with no follow-up past that point. In blood, the top tumor clonotypes increased between baseline and 2 weeks post-radiation and then shrank by 4 weeks, which suggests that tumor-resident clones expanded only transiently.

Following the manufacturer's recommendations, the immunoSEQ kit was used to generate TCR beta libraries from genomic DNA. To prepare the libraries, a first multiplex PCR with proprietary primers was run, followed by a second PCR that added unique barcodes, and a bead cleanup was done after each round. Each sample batch included a kit-provided positive control reaction and a negative control reaction. The final libraries were assessed on an Agilent 4200 TapeStation D1000 ScreenTape, pooled by volume, and quantified by qPCR. Sequencing ran on an Illumina NextSeq500 with a MidOutput 150-cycle cartridge, using 156 Read1 and 15 Index1 cycles with kit custom primers. The pooled library was loaded at 0.95 to 1 pM, with a 20% PhiX control spiked in. On the study's bioinformatics: Vendor-processed data were analyzed in R, with a clonotype defined as all T cells sharing the same CDR3 nucleotide sequence. For clone abundance analyses, frequencies were normalized to the 10,000 most abundant clones per sample. Public T cell clones, which averaged fewer than five per sample, were removed prior to analysis. Tumor-enriched clonotypes and baseline blood-enriched clonotypes were defined as those with an abundance difference of at least 32-fold between compartments. A beta-binomial differential abundance model was used to identify clonotypes that were expanded or contracted between blood time points. The Baroni-Urbani and Buser coefficient was used to measure tumor-blood repertoire similarity, and groups were compared with two-tailed Wilcoxon tests in R. Not all clones reach the TCRdb copy of this immuneACCESS table, which keeps in-frame sequences only. Checked studies attribute under half of the gap to unresolved V genes and leave the rest unexplained. That table is the source of V, J and clone size, and D and trimming were worked out from the DNA. The sample includes about 77,000 clones, with 83% observed a single time. More than 2% of the sample is taken by the ten largest.

The time point label for this specimen denotes: blood 4 weeks post-SBRT, at nephrectomy. Reading the label with the study, this specimen's treatment or condition is: 15 Gy SBRT to primary tumor, nephrectomy 4 weeks later. The samples were obtained from a clinical trial, where primary renal cell carcinomas were treated with 15 Gy stereotactic body radiation therapy and then removed by nephrectomy 4 weeks afterward. To follow tumor-enriched clonotypes, peripheral blood was collected serially from radiation-treated patients at baseline and again at 2 weeks and 4 weeks after SBRT. Renal cell carcinoma with clear cell pathology was present in all patients. Genomic DNA for TCR sequencing was prepared using the QIAamp DNA Blood Mini Kit (Qiagen). Samples were included in the analyses only if all quality control checks were passed. This material consisted of blood, taken from a patient whose treatment included radiotherapy and nephrectomy. The sequence was collected from a woman in her sixties or seventies with renal cell carcinoma.

In nucleotides, the sequence is TGTGCCAGCAGTCCCGGGCTGGGGGCGAGCGGTGAGCAGTACTTC. The resulting protein is CASSPGLGASGEQYF. Rearrangement joined TRBV6-5 to TRBJ2-7, with a tentative D gene TRBD1 over 6 matching bases. There are 15 amino acids in the CDR3, from cysteine to phenylalanine inclusive. The kept DNA is CDR3 alone, 45 bases in frame from the first base. CDR1 and CDR2 are drawn from the germline V gene: MNHEY, SVGAGI. V is cut by 5 bases and J by 7 bases, and the space between the germline ends is 21 bases.